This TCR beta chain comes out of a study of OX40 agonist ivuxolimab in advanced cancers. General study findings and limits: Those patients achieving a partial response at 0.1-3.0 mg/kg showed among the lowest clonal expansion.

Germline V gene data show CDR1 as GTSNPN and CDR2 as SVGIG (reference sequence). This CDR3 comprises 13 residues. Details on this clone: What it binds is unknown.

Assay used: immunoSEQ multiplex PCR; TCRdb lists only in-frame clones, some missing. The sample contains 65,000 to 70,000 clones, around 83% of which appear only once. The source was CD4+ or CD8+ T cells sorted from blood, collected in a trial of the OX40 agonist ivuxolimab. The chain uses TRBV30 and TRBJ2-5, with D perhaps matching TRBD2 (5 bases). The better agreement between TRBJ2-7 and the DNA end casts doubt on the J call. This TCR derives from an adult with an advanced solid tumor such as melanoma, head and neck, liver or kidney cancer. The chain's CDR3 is CAWSRGSGYEQYF. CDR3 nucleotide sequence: TGTGCCTGGAGTCGGGGTAGTGGCTACGAGCAGTACTTC.